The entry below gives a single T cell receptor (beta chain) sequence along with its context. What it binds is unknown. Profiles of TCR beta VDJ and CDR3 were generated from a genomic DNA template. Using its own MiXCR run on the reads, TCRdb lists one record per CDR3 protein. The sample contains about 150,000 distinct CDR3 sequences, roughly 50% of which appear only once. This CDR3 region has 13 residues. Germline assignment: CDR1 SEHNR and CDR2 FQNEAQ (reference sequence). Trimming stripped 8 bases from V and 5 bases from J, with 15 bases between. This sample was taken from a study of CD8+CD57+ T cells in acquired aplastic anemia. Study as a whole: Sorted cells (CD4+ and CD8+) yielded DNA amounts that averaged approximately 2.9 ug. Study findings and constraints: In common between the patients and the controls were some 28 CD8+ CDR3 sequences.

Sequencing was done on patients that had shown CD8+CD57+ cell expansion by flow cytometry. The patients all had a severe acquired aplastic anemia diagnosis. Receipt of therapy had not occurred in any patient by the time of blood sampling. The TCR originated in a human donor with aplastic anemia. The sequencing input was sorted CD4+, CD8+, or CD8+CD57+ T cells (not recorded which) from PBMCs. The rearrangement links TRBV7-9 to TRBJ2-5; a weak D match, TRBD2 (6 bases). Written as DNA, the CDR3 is TGTGCCAGCCGAAAAGGCAGCGGGGAGACCCAGTACTTC. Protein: CASRKGSGETQYF. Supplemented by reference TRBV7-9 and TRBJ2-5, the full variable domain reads DTGVSQNPRHKITKRGQNVTFRCDPISEHNRLYWYRQTLGQGPEFLTYFQNEAQLEKSRLLSDRFSAERPKGSFSTLEIQRTEQGDSAMYLCASRKGSGETQYFGPGTRLLVL.